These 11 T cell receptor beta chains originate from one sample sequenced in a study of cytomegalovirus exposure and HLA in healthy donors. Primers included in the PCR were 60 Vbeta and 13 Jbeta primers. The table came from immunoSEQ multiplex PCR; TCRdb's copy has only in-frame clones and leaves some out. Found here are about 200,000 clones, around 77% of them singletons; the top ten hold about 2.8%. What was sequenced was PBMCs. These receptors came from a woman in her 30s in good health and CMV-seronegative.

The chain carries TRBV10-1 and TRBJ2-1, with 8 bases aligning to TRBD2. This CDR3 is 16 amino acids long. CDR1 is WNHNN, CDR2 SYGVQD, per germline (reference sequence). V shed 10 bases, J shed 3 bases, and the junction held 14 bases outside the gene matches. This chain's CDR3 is CATPNDSGALYNEQFF. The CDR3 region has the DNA TGCGCCACCCCTAATGATAGCGGGGCCCTCTACAATGAGCAGTTCTTC.

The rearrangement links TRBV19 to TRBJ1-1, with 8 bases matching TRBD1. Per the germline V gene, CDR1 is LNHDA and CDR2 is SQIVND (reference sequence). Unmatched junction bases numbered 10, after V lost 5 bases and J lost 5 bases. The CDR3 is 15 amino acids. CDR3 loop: CASSPAGGAGTEAFF. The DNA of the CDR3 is TGTGCCAGTAGTCCCGCAGGGGGCGCGGGTACTGAAGCTTTCTTT.

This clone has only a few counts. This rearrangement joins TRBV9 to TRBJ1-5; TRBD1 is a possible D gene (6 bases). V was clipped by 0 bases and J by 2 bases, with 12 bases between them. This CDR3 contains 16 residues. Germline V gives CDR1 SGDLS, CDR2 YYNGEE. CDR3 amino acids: CASSVGGGPGNQPQHF. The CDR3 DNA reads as TGTGCCAGCAGCGTAGGCGGGGGGCCGGGCAATCAGCCCCAGCATTTT.

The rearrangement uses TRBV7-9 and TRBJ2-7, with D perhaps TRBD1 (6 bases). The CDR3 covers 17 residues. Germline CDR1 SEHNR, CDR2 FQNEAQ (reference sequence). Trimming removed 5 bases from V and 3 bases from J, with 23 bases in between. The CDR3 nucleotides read TGTGCCAGCAGCCCAGGGCCCACAGGGCCTAGCCACTACGAGCAGTACTTC. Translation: CASSPGPTGPSHYEQYF.

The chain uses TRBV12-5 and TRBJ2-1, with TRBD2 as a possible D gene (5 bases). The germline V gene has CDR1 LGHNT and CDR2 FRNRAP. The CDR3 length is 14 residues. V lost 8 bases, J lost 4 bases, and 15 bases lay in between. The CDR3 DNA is TGTGCTAGTCGCCCCCTCAGGACTTACAATGAGCAGTTCTTC. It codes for CASRPLRTYNEQFF.

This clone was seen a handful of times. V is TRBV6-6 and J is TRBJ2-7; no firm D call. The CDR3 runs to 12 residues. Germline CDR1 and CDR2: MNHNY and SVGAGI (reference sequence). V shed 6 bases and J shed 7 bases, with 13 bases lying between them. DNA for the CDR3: TGTGCCAGCAGCCCCCATCCCACTGAGCAGTACTTC. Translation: CASSPHPTEQYF.

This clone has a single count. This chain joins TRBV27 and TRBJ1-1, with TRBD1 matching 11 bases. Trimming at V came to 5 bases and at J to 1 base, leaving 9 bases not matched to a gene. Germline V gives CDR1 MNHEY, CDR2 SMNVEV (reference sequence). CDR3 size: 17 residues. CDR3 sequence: CASSTTGQGVWNTEAFF. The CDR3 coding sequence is TGTGCCAGCAGTACGACGGGACAGGGGGTCTGGAACACTGAAGCTTTCTTT.

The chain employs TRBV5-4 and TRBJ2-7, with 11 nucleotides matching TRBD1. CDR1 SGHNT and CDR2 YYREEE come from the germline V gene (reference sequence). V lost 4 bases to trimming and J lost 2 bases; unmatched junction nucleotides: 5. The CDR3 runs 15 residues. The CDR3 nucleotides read TGTGCCAGCAGCCCCCGGACAGGGGGCGCCTACGAGCAGTACTTC. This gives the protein CASSPRTGGAYEQYF.

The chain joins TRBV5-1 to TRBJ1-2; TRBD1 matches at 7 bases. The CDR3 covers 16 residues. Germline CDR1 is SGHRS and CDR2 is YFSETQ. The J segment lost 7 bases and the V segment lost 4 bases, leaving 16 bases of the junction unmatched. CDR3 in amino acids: CASSPGQANPPGGYTF. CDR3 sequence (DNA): TGCGCCAGCAGCCCCGGACAGGCCAACCCCCCGGGTGGCTACACCTTC.

The CDR3 loop reads CASSLIWDRGLNTEAFF. In DNA, the CDR3 is TGTGCCAGCAGTTTAATTTGGGACAGGGGCCTGAACACTGAAGCTTTCTTT. J is TRBJ1-1 and V is TRBV28, with 10 bases lining up with TRBD1. V dropped 2 bases and J dropped 0; count of bases not matched to a gene: 6. This CDR3 is built from 17 residues. Germline-derived CDR1 and CDR2 are MDHEN and SYDVKM.

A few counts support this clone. CDR3 amino acids: CASSLSRFVTVYEQYF. CDR3 in DNA: TGTGCCAGCAGTTTATCCCGATTTGTGACAGTCTACGAGCAGTACTTC. The chain couples TRBV27 to TRBJ2-7, with D maybe TRBD1 (5 bases). Germline-derived CDR1 and CDR2 are MNHEY and SMNVEV (reference sequence). Trimming removed 0 bases at V and 3 bases at J, with 15 bases between. The CDR3 length is 16 residues.